The 32 T cell receptor beta chains below all came from one sample that was sequenced in a study of cytomegalovirus exposure and HLA in healthy donors. Assay used: immunoSEQ multiplex PCR; TCRdb lists only in-frame clones, some missing. The sample contains under 75,000 clones, roughly 92% of which appear only once. What was sequenced was PBMCs. Source of these receptors: a man aged 18 to 35 in good health and CMV-seropositive.

The V gene is TRBV5-5, the J gene TRBJ2-3, with 9 bases fitting TRBD2. The CDR3 is 15 residues long. Germline trimming cut 3 bases from V and 4 bases from J; bases unmatched to any gene: 6. CDR1 is SGHKS, CDR2 YYEKEE, per germline (reference sequence). Here the CDR3 reads CASSSKREVPDTQYF. In DNA form, the CDR3 reads TGTGCCAGCAGCTCCAAGCGGGAGGTACCAGATACGCAGTATTTT.

J is TRBJ2-3 and V is TRBV5-1; no clear D. Germline CDR1 SGHRS, CDR2 YFSETQ. CDR3 length equals 14 residues. Trimming took 0 bases from V and 4 from J, leaving 9 bases between them. The CDR3 nucleotides read TGCGCCAGCAGCTTGGCCCTAGACCCAGATACGCAGTATTTT. Encoded protein: CASSLALDPDTQYF.

This clone was seen a single time. The chain links TRBV7-8 to TRBJ2-2; 10 nucleotides agree with TRBD2. Unmatched junction bases numbered 22, after V lost 4 bases and J lost 2 bases. This CDR3 comprises 22 residues. The germline V gene encodes CDR1 SGHVS and CDR2 FQNEAQ. CDR3: CASSSTRRTSGLSTPNTGELFF. CDR3 sequence (DNA): TGTGCCAGCAGCTCGACCCGGCGGACTAGCGGATTGAGTACCCCCAACACCGGGGAGCTGTTTTTT.

The V call is TRBV27, the J call TRBJ1-5, with TRBD1 identical over 9 bases. The CDR3 covers 17 residues. The V gene end was trimmed by 1 base and the J gene end by 2 bases; junction bases not matched to a gene: 6. Germline V gives CDR1 MNHEY, CDR2 SMNVEV (reference sequence). The DNA of the CDR3 is TGTGCCAGCAGTTTATTCGGACAGGGGAGGGGCAATCAGCCCCAGCATTTT. Translated, it gives CASSLFGQGRGNQPQHF.

V is TRBV9 and J is TRBJ2-3; TRBD2 might be the D (6 bases). V was cut by 0 bases and J by 3 bases, with 11 bases left in between. The CDR3 covers 15 residues. CDR1 and CDR2 from the germline V gene are SGDLS and YYNGEE. The CDR3 loop is CASSVVASETDTQYF. CDR3 DNA: TGTGCCAGCAGCGTAGTCGCTAGCGAGACAGATACGCAGTATTTT. Variable domain in full (rest from reference TRBV9 and TRBJ2-3): DSGVTQTPKHLITATGQRVTLRCSPRSGDLSVYWYQQSLDQGLQFLIQYYNGEERAKGNILERFSAQQFPDLHSELNLSSLELGDSALYFCASSVVASETDTQYFGPGTRLTVL.

The CDR3 loop reads CASSIMRDRALAEAFF. In DNA form, the CDR3 reads TGTGCCAGTAGTATAATGAGGGACAGGGCATTGGCTGAAGCTTTCTTT. The chain has TRBV19 and TRBJ1-1, with 9 nucleotides matching TRBD1. CDR1 LNHDA and CDR2 SQIVND come from the germline V gene (reference sequence). The CDR3 has 16 amino acids. V trimming: 2 bases; J trimming: 6 bases; junction bases outside the gene matches: 10.

This chain links TRBV28 with TRBJ1-5; 9 bases match TRBD1. V dropped 6 bases and J dropped 6; count of bases not matched to a gene: 15. Germline V lookup: CDR1 MDHEN, CDR2 SYDVKM. CDR3 length equals 17 residues. For the CDR3, the DNA is TGTGCCAGCAGCCTCCCTAATCCGGGACAGGGAGGTCAGCCCCAGCATTTT. Its protein product is CASSLPNPGQGGQPQHF.

In DNA, the CDR3 is TGTGCCAGCAGACCAACCGGGACTAGCGGTTACGAGCAGTACTTC. It specifies CASRPTGTSGYEQYF. V and J are TRBV7-9 and TRBJ2-7; 11 bases fit TRBD2. The germline gives CDR1 SEHNR, CDR2 FQNEAQ (reference sequence). The trim removed 6 bases at V and 4 bases at J, leaving 8 bases unmatched. The CDR3 is 15 amino acids. Complete variable domain (other parts from reference TRBV7-9 and TRBJ2-7): DTGVSQNPRHKITKRGQNVTFRCDPISEHNRLYWYRQTLGQGPEFLTYFQNEAQLEKSRLLSDRFSAERPKGSFSTLEIQRTEQGDSAMYLCASRPTGTSGYEQYFGPGTRLTVT.

V is TRBV5-5 and J is TRBJ2-7; D is ambiguous. The CDR3 covers 13 residues. V lost 0 bases to trimming and J lost 3 bases, with 7 bases between them. Germline V lookup: CDR1 SGHKS, CDR2 YYEKEE (reference sequence). CDR3: CASSLAHLYEQYF. As DNA, the CDR3 is TGTGCCAGCAGCTTGGCACATCTCTACGAGCAGTACTTC.

This chain connects TRBV25-1 to TRBJ2-1, with 12 bases aligning to TRBD2. The CDR3 sequence is 15 residues long. The junction had 6 bases not matched to a gene; V was cut back by 4 bases and J by 8 bases. Per germline, CDR1 MGHDK and CDR2 SYGVNS. The CDR3 region is CASSARLAGVDEQFF. CDR3 sequence (DNA): TGTGCCAGCAGTGCCCGACTAGCGGGAGTGGATGAGCAGTTCTTC.

This clone occurred once. J is TRBJ1-2 and V is TRBV6-1, with TRBD1 matching over 8 bases. The CDR3 loop spans 15 amino acids. Germline loops: CDR1 MNHNS, CDR2 SASEGT. Trimming removed 7 bases from V and 7 bases from J; junction bases left unmatched: 14. The CDR3 loop is CASTLPTGQGAGYTF. CDR3 nucleotides: TGTGCCAGCACCCTACCTACCGGACAGGGTGCTGGCTACACCTTC.

The chain couples TRBV5-1 to TRBJ1-2; D is unresolved. The CDR3 covers 13 residues. Germline loops: CDR1 SGHRS, CDR2 YFSETQ. Trimming took off 1 base at V and 8 bases at J, with 12 bases between the two ends. CDR3 amino acids: CASSLNRRMGYTF. Written as DNA, the CDR3 is TGCGCCAGCAGCTTGAACCGCAGGATGGGCTACACCTTC.

This clone appeared a few times. The chain joins TRBV29-1 to TRBJ1-1, with D unresolved. The CDR3 runs to 10 residues. V was trimmed by 4 bases and J by 2 bases, leaving 2 bases between them. The germline gives CDR1 SQVTM, CDR2 ANQGSEA. This CDR3 reads CSVVNTEAFF. In DNA form, the CDR3 reads TGCAGCGTTGTAAACACTGAAGCTTTCTTT.

The chain carries TRBV7-9 and TRBJ1-5; no definite D call. CDR1 is SEHNR and CDR2 is FQNEAQ in the germline V gene (reference sequence). The CDR3 runs to 15 residues. Trimming cost V 5 bases and J 8 bases, with 19 bases left between them. CDR3 amino acids: CASSPGKGGGEPQHF. CDR3 sequence (DNA): TGTGCCAGCAGCCCAGGTAAAGGTGGCGGGGAGCCCCAGCATTTT.

Note on this clone: Mismatch with germline at one junction end may stem from a read error. V gene TRBV7-7 combines with J gene TRBJ2-3; 16 bases map to TRBD2. The CDR3 loop spans 16 amino acids. CDR1 and CDR2 from the germline V gene are SSHAT and FNYEAQ (reference sequence). The CDR3 DNA sequence: TGTGCTAGCAGCGCGGGACTAGCGGGAGGGGCAGATACGCAGTATTTT. This codes for CASSAGLAGGADTQYF.

The J gene is TRBJ2-1, the V gene TRBV7-2, with D hard to call. The length of the CDR3 is 12 residues. Trimming removed 5 bases from V and 8 bases from J, with 10 bases in between. CDR1 is SGHTA, CDR2 FQGNSA, per germline. CDR3 nucleotide sequence: TGTGCCAGCAGCCGAACCCGAGATGAGCAGTTCTTC. Amino acid sequence: CASSRTRDEQFF.

CDR3 coding DNA: TGCAGCGTTGCCAGGGGGGATGAAAAACTGTTTTTT. Translated: CSVARGDEKLFF. The chain is built from TRBV29-1 and TRBJ1-4; 7 nucleotides align to TRBD1. Germline-derived CDR1 and CDR2 are SQVTM and ANQGSEA. J was trimmed by 6 bases and V by 4 bases; bases with no gene match: 2. The CDR3 extends over 12 amino acids.

The gene calls are TRBV28 and TRBJ1-1; tentatively, D is TRBD1 (5 bases). The CDR3 length is 12 residues. The V gene lost 2 bases and the J gene lost 7 bases, with 8 bases spanning the gap. Germline CDR1 and CDR2: MDHEN and SYDVKM. CDR3 protein: CASSLAGNEAFF. DNA for the CDR3: TGTGCCAGCAGTTTAGCAGGGAATGAAGCTTTCTTT. The complete variable domain, with remaining parts taken from reference TRBV28 and TRBJ1-1, reads DVKVTQSSRYLVKRTGEKVFLECVQDMDHENMFWYRQDPGLGLRLIYFSYDVKMKEKGDIPEGYSVSREKKERFSLILESASTNQTSMYLCASSLAGNEAFFGQGTRLTVV.

The rearrangement links TRBV27 to TRBJ2-1; 11 nucleotides match TRBD2. Germline-derived CDR1 and CDR2 are MNHEY and SMNVEV (reference sequence). The CDR3 totals 15 residues. Trimming at V came to 5 bases and at J to 5 bases, leaving 5 bases not matched to a gene. The CDR3 loop is CASSPGTSGDNEQFF. CDR3 DNA: TGTGCCAGCAGTCCCGGGACTAGCGGCGACAATGAGCAGTTCTTC.

This chain links TRBV5-1 with TRBJ2-7; 10 bases are a match to TRBD2. CDR1 SGHRS and CDR2 YFSETQ come from the germline V gene. The trim removed 0 bases at V and 3 bases at J, leaving 6 bases unmatched. The CDR3 sequence is 16 residues long. The CDR3 nucleotides read TGCGCCAGCAGCTTGGGGGCTAGCGGGAGTAGCTACGAGCAGTACTTC. Its protein product is CASSLGASGSSYEQYF.

A word on this clone: The junction and the germline gene differ at one end; a read error may be behind it. The CDR3 loop reads CASSSLLNSGEYLF. The DNA for the CDR3 is TGTGCCAGCAGTTCTCTATTGAATAGCGGGGAATATCTTTTT. The chain recombines TRBV6-1 with TRBJ1-5; D call uncertain. The CDR3 is 14 residues long. Germline values: CDR1 MNHNS, CDR2 SASEGT.

In this sample, this clone turned up once. The chain joins TRBV27 to TRBJ1-5; D remains ambiguous. Trimming pared 4 bases from V and 2 bases from J, leaving 9 bases between. The germline V gene has CDR1 MNHEY and CDR2 SMNVEV (reference sequence). The CDR3 extends over 14 amino acids. As DNA, the CDR3 is TGTGCCAGCAGTTATTCCGGGGGCAATCAGCCCCAGCATTTT. It encodes CASSYSGGNQPQHF.

The rearrangement uses TRBV6-1 and TRBJ2-1, with 9 bases lining up with TRBD1. The CDR3 is 17 residues long. J gave up 4 bases and V 2 bases, and 9 bases lay outside the gene matches. CDR1 is MNHNS and CDR2 is SASEGT in the germline V gene. CDR3 in amino acids: CASSEMLLDRGYNEQFF. The CDR3 region has the DNA TGTGCCAGCAGTGAAATGTTGTTGGACAGGGGATACAATGAGCAGTTCTTC.

The chain is built from TRBV7-7 and TRBJ2-1, with 8 bases identical to TRBD2. CDR3 length equals 14 residues. Germline loops: CDR1 SSHAT, CDR2 FNYEAQ (reference sequence). Written as DNA, the CDR3 is TGTGCTATAGGCGGGAGGCCTTCCTACAATGAGCAGTTCTTC. Translation: CAIGGRPSYNEQFF.

The chain employs TRBV11-3 and TRBJ1-1; D perhaps matches TRBD1 (5 bases). V lost 2 bases to trimming and J lost 3 bases, with 13 bases between them. Germline loops: CDR1 SGHNT, CDR2 YENEEA. The CDR3 has 15 amino acids. CDR3 residues: CASSLRGGVDTEAFF. CDR3 nucleotides: TGTGCCAGCAGCTTACGAGGAGGGGTAGACACTGAAGCTTTCTTT.

The rearrangement links TRBV2 to TRBJ1-2; D might be TRBD1 (5 bases). The CDR3 is 13 residues long. Looked up from germline, CDR1 is SNHLY and CDR2 is FYNNEI. Trimming stripped 5 bases from V and 8 bases from J, with 15 bases between. Written as DNA, the CDR3 is TGTGCCAGCAGTTCCGACGGGGGTGAGGGCTACACCTTC. Protein sequence: CASSSDGGEGYTF.

This chain uses TRBV15 with TRBJ2-3; a possible D gene is TRBD2 (5 bases). The CDR3 loop spans 15 amino acids. CDR1 is LNHNV and CDR2 is YYDKDF in the germline V gene (reference sequence). V gave up 5 bases and J gave up 2 bases, with 14 bases separating them. In DNA form, the CDR3 reads TGTGCCACCAGCTTCCGAGCGGATCTCACAGATACGCAGTATTTT. Its translation: CATSFRADLTDTQYF.

The V and J genes are TRBV20-1 and TRBJ1-1; D gene ambiguous. Trimming stripped 5 bases from V and 7 bases from J, with 11 bases between. The CDR3 is made up of 11 amino acids. Germline CDR1 reads DFQATT; CDR2 reads SNEGSKA (reference sequence). CDR3 nucleotides: TGCAGTGCTTTAAAGTCAGATGAAGCTTTCTTT. It is translated as CSALKSDEAFF.

This chain's CDR3 is CASSPTVDWSSYEQYF. The CDR3 nucleotides read TGTGCCAGCAGTCCCACGGTGGACTGGAGCTCCTACGAGCAGTACTTC. This chain joins TRBV5-4 and TRBJ2-7, with D tentatively TRBD2 (5 bases). CDR3 size: 16 residues. Trimming removed 5 bases from V and 0 bases from J, with 18 bases in between. Germline V lookup: CDR1 SGHNT, CDR2 YYREEE (reference sequence).

The gene calls are TRBV30 and TRBJ2-7; TRBD2 agrees at 8 bases. The germline gives CDR1 GTSNPN, CDR2 SVGIG (reference sequence). The CDR3 contains 14 residues. With 0 bases clipped from V and 6 bases from J, the junction kept 7 bases outside the gene matches. The CDR3, as DNA: TGTGCCTGGAGTGTACTGGCGGGAGGTTCCGAGCAGTACTTC. Encoded protein: CAWSVLAGGSEQYF.

V is TRBV21-1 and J is TRBJ2-7; the table's TRBD1 call for D was not verified on the DNA. TRBV21-1 is shown as a pseudogene. This CDR3 is built from 17 residues. CDR3 amino acids: CASSKAETGFPSYEQYF. The CDR3 coding sequence is TGTGCCAGCAGCAAAGCGGAAACAGGATTTCCCTCCTACGAGCAGTACTTC.

The chain has TRBV4-2 and TRBJ2-2, with 9 bases identical to TRBD2. The CDR3 is made up of 20 amino acids. J lost 6 bases, V lost 0 bases, and 17 bases had no gene match. Germline lookup yields CDR1 LGHNA and CDR2 YNFKEQ. The CDR3 reads CASSQDGREGLGNRAGELFF. For the CDR3, the DNA is TGTGCCAGCAGCCAAGATGGGCGGGAGGGCCTTGGGAATAGAGCCGGGGAGCTGTTTTTT.